The source of this T cell receptor (beta chain) is a study of blood T cells in healthy people across ages. On this clonotype: Antigen unknown. A read error may account for a junction end that differs from germline.

Study observations and caveats: Expanded clonotype shifts may have been confounded, as the donors had an unknown CMV status.

This CDR3 spans 14 amino acids. Germline loops: CDR1 MNHNS, CDR2 SASEGT. The authors ran a second PCR of about 6 to 12 cycles using a sample-barcoded 5' primer and a J-beta primer mix. In TCRdb, the 5' RACE reads were re-called with MiXCR into one record per CDR3 protein. The top ten hold about 30% of the sample, which has 720,000 or so distinct CDR3 sequences, approximately 40% seen once. The V call is TRBV6-1, the J call TRBJ2-5; TRBD1 aligns across 9 bases. The end of the DNA aligns better with TRBJ2-7, so the J call may be wrong. The TCR comes from a man older than 75 in good health. Sequencing was done on a sample of blood. Written as DNA, the CDR3 is TGTGCCGGCAGTATATCGGGACAGGGCATCGAGCAGTACTTC. It yields the protein CAGSISGQGIEQYF.